Below are 25 T cell receptor beta chains sequenced from a single sample in a study of blood T cell repertoires in COVID-19. Assay: immunoSEQ multiplex PCR; the TCRdb copy retains only in-frame clones and omits some. The sample contains approximately 300,000 clones, around 85% of which appear only once. Sequencing was performed on PBMCs or T cells enriched from blood (not recorded which). These receptors were obtained from a woman aged 25 to 45 who had recovered from COVID-19.

The V and J genes are TRBV5-6 and TRBJ1-1, with 7 bases aligning to TRBD1. This CDR3 spans 15 amino acids. Per germline, CDR1 SGHDT and CDR2 YYEEEE. J lost 0 bases, V lost 4 bases, and 6 bases had no gene match. The CDR3 region is CASSPTGLMNTEAFF. The CDR3 DNA reads TGTGCCAGCAGCCCGACAGGGCTGATGAACACTGAAGCTTTCTTT. The full variable domain, rest sourced from reference TRBV5-6 and TRBJ1-1, is DAGVTQSPTHLIKTRGQQVTLRCSPKSGHDTVSWYQQALGQGPQFIFQYYEEEERQRGNFPDRFSGHQFPNYSSELNVNALLLGDSALYLCASSPTGLMNTEAFFGQGTRLTVV.

The rearrangement links TRBV18 to TRBJ1-2, with D uncertain. Trimming removed 2 bases at V and 8 bases at J, with 12 bases between. The CDR3 runs to 13 residues. Germline values: CDR1 KGHSH, CDR2 LQKENI. The CDR3 is CASSPDLAFGYTF. Here the CDR3 DNA reads TGTGCCAGCTCACCAGACCTAGCCTTCGGCTACACCTTC.

The gene calls are TRBV11-2 and TRBJ2-7; D is possibly TRBD1 (6 bases). The CDR3 spans 14 residues. V gave up 5 bases and J gave up 6 bases, with 17 bases separating them. Germline loops: CDR1 SGHAT, CDR2 FQNNGV. In DNA, the CDR3 is TGTGCCAGCAGCCCCGGACAGCAGAGGGGCGAGCAGTACTTC. Encoded protein: CASSPGQQRGEQYF.

The CDR3 DNA is TGTGCCAGCAGCCGACTAGAGATATCTCAGTATTTT. Protein: CASSRLEISQYF. The V gene is TRBV7-2, the J gene TRBJ2-3, with D perhaps matching TRBD2 (6 bases). This CDR3 region has 12 residues. Trimming pared 5 bases from V and 12 bases from J, leaving 15 bases between. Germline CDR1 reads SGHTA; CDR2 reads FQGNSA.

V and J are TRBV19 and TRBJ2-7, with 7 bases matching TRBD1. V gave up 5 bases and J gave up 4 bases; unmatched junction bases: 8. The germline CDR1 and CDR2 sequences are LNHDA and SQIVND (reference sequence). The CDR3 has 14 residues. The CDR3 DNA is TGTGCCAGTAGTCGGAAAGGGGGCGAGTACGAGCAGTACTTC. This encodes CASSRKGGEYEQYF.

The V call is TRBV3-1 (or the pseudogene TRBV3-2), the J call TRBJ2-1; D is possibly TRBD2 (5 bases). CDR1 LGHDT and CDR2 YNNKEL come from the germline V gene (reference sequence). Trimming cost V 1 base and J 12 bases, with 13 bases left between them. The CDR3 totals 13 residues. This CDR3 reads CASSQGPGFGQFF. For the CDR3, the DNA is TGTGCCAGCAGCCAAGGGCCGGGGTTTGGGCAGTTCTTC.

This chain links TRBV5-1 with TRBJ1-2; tentative D call: TRBD1 (5 bases). This CDR3 region has 16 residues. Germline CDR1 is SGHRS and CDR2 is YFSETQ. Trimming took off 5 bases at V and 4 bases at J, with 21 bases between the two ends. The DNA of the CDR3 is TGCGCCAGCAGAGGTAGTCCGGGGGACGGGGGCTATGGCTACACCTTC. Translating it yields CASRGSPGDGGYGYTF. The full variable domain, its missing parts supplied by reference TRBV5-1 and TRBJ1-2, is KAGVTQTPRYLIKTRGQQVTLSCSPISGHRSVSWYQQTPGQGLQFLFEYFSETQRNKGNFPGRFSGRQFSNSRSEMNVSTLELGDSALYLCASRGSPGDGGYGYTFGSGTRLTVV.

CDR3 nucleotide sequence: TGTGCCAGCAGCCAGAGGGGGCGGCAAGAGACCCAGTACTTC. It yields the protein CASSQRGRQETQYF. The chain couples TRBV3-1 (or the pseudogene TRBV3-2) to TRBJ2-5; TRBD1 aligns across 7 bases. This CDR3 contains 14 residues. V was pared by 3 bases and J by 2 bases, with 3 bases of the junction left unmatched. CDR1 is LGHDT, CDR2 YNNKEL, per germline (reference sequence).

The chain carries TRBV28 and TRBJ1-5, with D unclear. The V end was cut by 4 bases, the J end by 1 base, with 14 bases between. The CDR3 spans 16 residues. Looked up from germline, CDR1 is MDHEN and CDR2 is SYDVKM. CDR3 sequence (DNA): TGTGCCAGCAGTTCATTAGCATTTCGCAGCAATCAGCCCCAGCATTTT. Protein: CASSSLAFRSNQPQHF.

The sample holds one count of this clone. J is TRBJ2-5 and V is TRBV7-8, with TRBD2 matching over 13 bases. CDR3 length: 17 amino acids. Trimming took 1 base from V and 3 from J; bases not matched to a gene: 5. Germline V gene data show CDR1 as SGHVS and CDR2 as FQNEAQ. The chain's CDR3 is CASSLGWTSGSEETQYF. CDR3 DNA sequence: TGTGCCAGCAGCTTAGGGTGGACTAGCGGGAGTGAAGAGACCCAGTACTTC.

The V and J genes are TRBV4-1 and TRBJ1-3, with D perhaps matching TRBD1 (5 bases). The V gene's germline CDR1 is MGHRA and CDR2 YSYEKL. This CDR3 spans 20 amino acids. Trimming left V 0 bases short and J 4 bases short, with 25 bases between. The DNA of the CDR3 is TGCGCCAGCAGCCAAGATAAAAGGACCCTATTTGGGGGGTCAGGAAACACCATATATTTT. Protein: CASSQDKRTLFGGSGNTIYF.

The V and J genes are TRBV9 and TRBJ1-5, with a weak D call TRBD1 (5 bases). The CDR3 loop spans 16 amino acids. From germline, CDR1 is SGDLS and CDR2 YYNGEE. V was clipped by 0 bases and J by 0 bases, with 10 bases between them. CDR3 sequence reads: CASSVVTEDSNQPQHF. CDR3 coding DNA: TGTGCCAGCAGCGTAGTGACAGAAGATAGCAATCAGCCCCAGCATTTT. The entire variable domain, with the rest obtained from reference TRBV9 and TRBJ1-5, is as follows: DSGVTQTPKHLITATGQRVTLRCSPRSGDLSVYWYQQSLDQGLQFLIQYYNGEERAKGNILERFSAQQFPDLHSELNLSSLELGDSALYFCASSVVTEDSNQPQHFGDGTRLSIL.

The gene calls are TRBV11-2 and TRBJ2-5; no firm D call. The germline V and J ends were trimmed by 3 bases and 2 bases, with 7 bases remaining between them. The CDR3 spans 13 residues. Germline V gene lookup returns CDR1 SGHAT and CDR2 FQNNGV. The CDR3 DNA is TGTGCCAGCAGCTTCAACAGACAAGAGACCCAGTACTTC. It is translated as CASSFNRQETQYF. Looking up the rest from reference TRBV11-2 and TRBJ2-5 gives the full variable domain: EAGVAQSPRYKIIEKRQSVAFWCNPISGHATLYWYQQILGQGPKLLIQFQNNGVVDDSQLPKDRFSAERLKGVDSTLKIQPAKLEDSAVYLCASSFNRQETQYFGPGTRLLVL.

In DNA form, the CDR3 reads TGTGCCAGCAGCTTTGGGGGGGCCCGTGCAGATACGCAGTATTTT. This sequence encodes CASSFGGARADTQYF. The genes are TRBV14 and TRBJ2-3, with D possibly TRBD2 on 7 matching bases. The CDR3 has 15 amino acids. Deletions cut 5 bases from V and 4 bases from J, with 16 bases between. Germline CDR1 reads SGHDN; CDR2 reads FVKESK.

V and J are TRBV10-3 and TRBJ2-7; D is perhaps TRBD1 (5 bases). Germline V gives CDR1 ENHRY, CDR2 SYGVKD. The CDR3 is 15 amino acids. V was clipped by 3 bases and J by 1 base, with 13 bases between them. The chain's CDR3 is CAISDPPDSSYEQYF. The CDR3 DNA reads TGTGCCATCAGTGACCCGCCCGACAGTTCCTACGAGCAGTACTTC.

The chain links TRBV11-2 to TRBJ1-6; tentatively, D is TRBD1 (6 bases). Deletions cut 5 bases from V and 7 bases from J, with 18 bases between. Germline V gives CDR1 SGHAT, CDR2 FQNNGV. The CDR3 sequence is 16 residues long. The CDR3 DNA reads as TGTGCCAGCAGCAGTCTTTCAGGGGACCGGAATTCACCCCTCCACTTT. This gives the protein CASSSLSGDRNSPLHF.

This chain links TRBV19 with TRBJ1-5, with TRBD1 matching 7 bases. J lost 4 bases, V lost 5 bases, and 11 bases had no gene match. CDR3 length: 16 residues. The germline CDR1 and CDR2 sequences are LNHDA and SQIVND (reference sequence). The CDR3 DNA reads as TGTGCCAGTAGTTGGCAGGGGACAGCGGAAAATCAGCCCCAGCATTTT. It yields the protein CASSWQGTAENQPQHF.

The chain joins TRBV5-1 to TRBJ2-2, with D perhaps matching TRBD1 (6 bases). CDR3 length: 17 amino acids. The V end was cut by 0 bases, the J end by 2 bases, with 14 bases between. Germline V CDR1 and CDR2: SGHRS, YFSETQ. In DNA, the CDR3 is TGCGCCAGCAGCTTGGGATCCGGGACACGTAACACCGGGGAGCTGTTTTTT. Its protein is CASSLGSGTRNTGELFF.

The chain joins TRBV6-2 or TRBV6-3 to TRBJ1-5; 8 nucleotides agree with TRBD1. Germline V gene lookup returns CDR1 MNHEY and CDR2 SVGEGT. V lost 6 bases and J lost 3; bases outside the gene matches: 25. The CDR3 spans 21 residues. DNA for the CDR3: TGTGCCAGCAGACCTTCCGTCCCGGGACAGGACTTATGGGGCATCAATCAGCCCCAGCATTTT. It is translated as CASRPSVPGQDLWGINQPQHF.

The chain recombines TRBV2 with TRBJ2-1; D gene unclear. The CDR3 contains 14 residues. V lost 7 bases to trimming and J lost 0 bases, with 10 bases between them. In germline, CDR1 is SNHLY, CDR2 FYNNEI. The CDR3 spells CASIPRPSYNEQFF. The CDR3 DNA sequence: TGTGCCAGCATCCCGCGGCCCTCCTACAATGAGCAGTTCTTC.

This rearrangement joins TRBV5-1 to TRBJ2-3, with 10 bases identical to TRBD2. Trimming at V came to 4 bases and at J to 1 base, leaving 6 bases not matched to a gene. The CDR3 length is 16 residues. CDR1 and CDR2 from the germline V gene are SGHRS and YFSETQ. CDR3 in amino acids: CASSPLSGGGTDTQYF. CDR3 DNA: TGCGCCAGCAGCCCCCTAAGCGGGGGGGGCACAGATACGCAGTATTTT.

V usage is TRBV11-2 and J usage is TRBJ2-3; TRBD1 aligns across 8 bases. J lost 6 bases, V lost 5 bases, and 4 bases had no gene match. The CDR3 spans 13 residues. Germline lookup yields CDR1 SGHAT and CDR2 FQNNGV. For the CDR3, the DNA is TGTGCCAGCAGCCACACAGGGGGGGATACGCAGTATTTT. Translation gives CASSHTGGDTQYF.

V is TRBV13 and J is TRBJ1-5; D is unclear. The germline V gene encodes CDR1 PRHDT and CDR2 FYEKMQ (reference sequence). CDR3 length: 14 residues. Trimming removed 4 bases at V and 0 bases at J, with 7 bases between. CDR3 coding DNA: TGTGCCAGCAGCTCCGGGTTTAGCAATCAGCCCCAGCATTTT. The encoded protein is CASSSGFSNQPQHF.

This clone was seen once. The CDR3 DNA reads as TGTGCCAGCAGCTTGAAGGGACAGGGTGTATCTAGGGTCTACGAGCAGTACTTC. This sequence encodes CASSLKGQGVSRVYEQYF. The chain has TRBV5-5 and TRBJ2-7, with 9 bases lining up with TRBD1. Unmatched junction bases numbered 14, after V lost 1 base and J lost 3 bases. The CDR3 has 18 residues. In germline, CDR1 is SGHKS, CDR2 YYEKEE (reference sequence).

The chain carries TRBV4-2 and TRBJ2-7; TRBD1 agrees at 7 bases. The CDR3 totals 15 residues. Germline V gives CDR1 LGHNA, CDR2 YNFKEQ. Losses at the gene ends were 0 bases for V and 3 bases for J; bases not matched to a gene: 5. CDR3 sequence: CASSQERDRNYEQYF. The DNA of the CDR3 is TGTGCCAGCAGCCAAGAAAGGGACAGAAACTACGAGCAGTACTTC.